Below are 32 T cell receptor beta chains sequenced from a single sample in a study of blood T cell repertoires in COVID-19. Sequencing was performed with immunoSEQ multiplex PCR; in TCRdb, only in-frame clones are kept and a portion is missing. Here the sample spans fewer than 250,000 clones, around 85% being singletons. Material: peripheral blood. These receptors all come from a woman in her fifties or sixties with acute or convalescent COVID-19.

This clone came up a few times. V gene TRBV19 combines with J gene TRBJ1-2, with D unclear. The CDR3 spans 17 residues. V lost 0 bases and J 7 bases, leaving 21 bases between the germline ends. Germline-derived CDR1 and CDR2 are LNHDA and SQIVND (reference sequence). The CDR3 is CASSIDISTAARSGYTF. As DNA, the CDR3 is TGTGCCAGTAGTATAGATATCTCGACCGCGGCCCGGTCTGGCTACACCTTC. The complete variable domain, with remaining parts taken from reference TRBV19 and TRBJ1-2, reads DGGITQSPKYLFRKEGQNVTLSCEQNLNHDAMYWYRQDPGQGLRLIYYSQIVNDFQKGDIAEGYSVSREKKESFPLTVTSAQKNPTAFYLCASSIDISTAARSGYTFGSGTRLTVV.

This chain connects TRBV6-5 to TRBJ1-5, with D possibly matching TRBD1 (6 bases). Between the trimmed V and J ends, which lost 4 bases and 6 bases, there was a span of 16 bases. The length of the CDR3 is 15 residues. Germline assignment: CDR1 MNHEY and CDR2 SVGAGI. This CDR3 is CASSSGQTFGQPQHF. The CDR3 DNA follows: TGTGCCAGCAGTTCTGGACAGACTTTCGGTCAGCCCCAGCATTTT.

This clone was picked up a small number of times. V and J are TRBV7-8 and TRBJ1-3; maybe TRBD1 (5 bases). The CDR3 consists of 14 residues. V lost 6 bases, J lost 3 bases, and 12 bases lay in between. Germline V gene lookup returns CDR1 SGHVS and CDR2 FQNEAQ. The CDR3 spells CASRSDRFGNTIYF. The DNA of the CDR3 is TGTGCCAGCAGATCCGACAGATTTGGAAACACCATATATTTT.

This clone was seen a few times. The chain uses TRBV28 and TRBJ2-2; TRBD1 might be the D (6 bases). Germline V gene sequence: CDR1 MDHEN, CDR2 SYDVKM. This CDR3 has 16 residues. V was clipped by 6 bases and J by 1 base, with 15 bases between them. Here the CDR3 reads CASSLWGQGNTGELFF. As DNA, the CDR3 is TGTGCCAGCAGCCTCTGGGGGCAGGGGAACACCGGGGAGCTGTTTTTT.

CDR3 bases: TGCAGCGTTGAGTGGGACAGGGGAGGCGAGCAGTACTTC. Amino acids: CSVEWDRGGEQYF. The chain combines TRBV29-1 with TRBJ2-7; 10 bases are a match to TRBD1. The germline CDR1 and CDR2 sequences are SQVTM and ANQGSEA. There are 13 residues in the CDR3. Germline trimming cut 3 bases from V and 6 bases from J; bases unmatched to any gene: 5.

About this clone itself: Within the sample, other DNA sequences also encode this same CDR3. The chain carries TRBV5-1 and TRBJ2-7, with 7 nucleotides matching TRBD2. The germline V gene encodes CDR1 SGHRS and CDR2 YFSETQ. J lost 0 bases, V lost 0 bases, and 0 bases had no gene match. This CDR3 spans 14 amino acids. The CDR3 sequence: CASSLGGSSYEQYF. CDR3 nucleotides: TGCGCCAGCAGCTTGGGCGGGAGCTCCTACGAGCAGTACTTC. Based on the CDR3 plus reference TRBV5-1 and TRBJ2-7, the full variable domain is KAGVTQTPRYLIKTRGQQVTLSCSPISGHRSVSWYQQTPGQGLQFLFEYFSETQRNKGNFPGRFSGRQFSNSRSEMNVSTLELGDSALYLCASSLGGSSYEQYFGPGTRLTVT.

The rearrangement uses TRBV14 and TRBJ2-5, with D unclear. Trimming took off 3 bases at V and 5 bases at J, with 16 bases between the two ends. In germline, CDR1 is SGHDN, CDR2 FVKESK. The CDR3 consists of 15 residues. Written as DNA, the CDR3 is TGTGCCAGCAGCCAGATCAAGGAGTTCCGGGAGACCCAGTACTTC. It is translated as CASSQIKEFRETQYF.

Here the CDR3 DNA reads TGTGCCAGCAGCTTAGGAGTGGCGGGAGCCTACGAGCAGTACTTC. Amino acids: CASSLGVAGAYEQYF. The rearrangement joins TRBV5-6 to TRBJ2-7; TRBD2 matches 7 bases. The CDR3 has 15 amino acids. V shed 2 bases, J shed 2 bases, and the junction held 7 bases outside the gene matches. Germline-derived CDR1 and CDR2 are SGHDT and YYEEEE.

The chain combines TRBV19 with TRBJ2-1; 9 nucleotides agree with TRBD2. This CDR3 is built from 14 residues. With V trimmed by 11 bases and J by 9 bases, 14 bases remained unmatched. CDR1 is LNHDA, CDR2 SQIVND, per germline (reference sequence). CDR3 in amino acids: CACSRAGGSSEQFF. The CDR3 DNA reads as TGTGCCTGCTCGAGGGCGGGGGGGTCAAGTGAGCAGTTCTTC. Based on the CDR3 plus reference TRBV19 and TRBJ2-1, the full variable domain is DGGITQSPKYLFRKEGQNVTLSCEQNLNHDAMYWYRQDPGQGLRLIYYSQIVNDFQKGDIAEGYSVSREKKESFPLTVTSAQKNPTAFYLCACSRAGGSSEQFFGPGTRLTVL.

The chain is built from TRBV9 and TRBJ1-1; D is possibly TRBD1 (6 bases). CDR1 and CDR2 (germline): SGDLS, YYNGEE. CDR3 length: 13 amino acids. V was cut by 0 bases and J by 10 bases, with 13 bases left in between. The CDR3, as DNA: TGTGCCAGCAGCGTAGTGCCAGGGGAAGGAGCTTTCTTT. Residues: CASSVVPGEGAFF.

The chain employs TRBV9 and TRBJ2-1, with 7 positions matching TRBD2. The V segment lost 2 bases and the J segment 3 bases; nucleotides outside the gene matches: 8. Per germline, CDR1 SGDLS and CDR2 YYNGEE. The length of the CDR3 is 16 residues. CDR3 residues: CASSVRVAGFYNEQFF. The CDR3 coding sequence is TGTGCCAGCAGCGTCCGAGTAGCGGGCTTCTACAATGAGCAGTTCTTC.

The chain has TRBV5-1 and TRBJ2-4; the match to TRBD2 covers 9 bases. The V gene end was trimmed by 4 bases and the J gene end by 8 bases; junction bases not matched to a gene: 13. The CDR3 totals 16 residues. Germline loops: CDR1 SGHRS, CDR2 YFSETQ. As DNA, the CDR3 is TGCGCCAGCAGCCAATCCGGGCGGGGGGGCCAGGACATTCAGTACTTC. Translating gives CASSQSGRGGQDIQYF.

This clone has more than one count but fewer than ten. This chain uses TRBV5-6 with TRBJ1-2, with a possible D match to TRBD1 (5 bases). The germline CDR1 and CDR2 sequences are SGHDT and YYEEEE. Trimming removed 1 base from V and 3 bases from J, with 10 bases in between. This CDR3 has 14 amino acids. CDR3 sequence reads: CASSLPQGHYGYTF. The CDR3 region has the DNA TGTGCCAGCAGCTTGCCCCAGGGTCACTATGGCTACACCTTC. The full variable domain, with the rest looked up from reference TRBV5-6 and TRBJ1-2, is DAGVTQSPTHLIKTRGQQVTLRCSPKSGHDTVSWYQQALGQGPQFIFQYYEEEERQRGNFPDRFSGHQFPNYSSELNVNALLLGDSALYLCASSLPQGHYGYTFGSGTRLTVV.

V gene TRBV30 combines with J gene TRBJ1-5; D gene unclear. The V end lost 0 bases, the J end lost 4 bases, and 10 bases lay between the germline ends. CDR3 length equals 14 residues. Germline loops: CDR1 GTSNPN, CDR2 SVGIG (reference sequence). The CDR3 here is CAWSVSGFNQPQHF. CDR3 sequence (DNA): TGTGCCTGGAGTGTATCGGGATTTAATCAGCCCCAGCATTTT. The variable domain in full, completed from reference TRBV30 and TRBJ1-5, reads SQTIHQWPATLVQPVGSPLSLECTVEGTSNPNLYWYRQAAGRGLQLLFYSVGIGQISSEVPQNLSASRPQDRQFILSSKKLLLSDSGFYLCAWSVSGFNQPQHFGDGTRLSIL.

V is TRBV7-6 and J is TRBJ1-2; a possible D gene is TRBD1 (5 bases). Between the trimmed V and J ends, which lost 1 base and 3 bases, there was a span of 15 bases. The CDR3 sequence is 16 residues long. CDR1 and CDR2 from the germline V gene are SGHVS and FNYEAQ. The CDR3 region is CASSLGKARADYGYTF. The CDR3 coding sequence is TGTGCCAGCAGCTTAGGTAAAGCCAGGGCGGACTATGGCTACACCTTC.

The chain has TRBV30 and TRBJ1-6; the D is unclear. CDR1 and CDR2 from the germline V gene are GTSNPN and SVGIG (reference sequence). CDR3 length: 13 residues. The V gene lost 1 base and the J gene lost 4 bases, with 5 bases spanning the gap. CDR3 in DNA: TGTGCCTGGAGTGGAGGGTATAATTCACCCCTCCACTTT. Translation: CAWSGGYNSPLHF.

The V call is TRBV9, the J call TRBJ2-1; 9 bases line up with TRBD2. Germline assignment: CDR1 SGDLS and CDR2 YYNGEE. The V and J ends lost 3 bases and 5 bases, in that order; junction bases with no gene match: 12. The CDR3 length is 17 residues. The CDR3 spells CASSAKPPTSGNNEQFF. CDR3 nucleotides: TGTGCCAGCAGCGCCAAGCCCCCGACTAGCGGAAACAATGAGCAGTTCTTC.

The chain has TRBV21-1 and TRBJ1-5; the D call in the table, TRBD1, was not verified against the DNA. TRBV21-1 is deemed a pseudogene. The CDR3 has 12 amino acids. CDR3 sequence: CARTGEDQPQHF. Here the CDR3 DNA reads TGTGCCAGGACAGGGGAGGATCAGCCCCAGCATTTT.

This clone was found many times. The V call is TRBV6-2 or TRBV6-3, the J call TRBJ2-1; perhaps TRBD2 as D (6 bases). CDR1 MNHEY and CDR2 SVGEGT come from the germline V gene. The CDR3 spans 13 residues. Trimming shortened V by 2 bases and J by 6 bases, and 8 bases separated the two germline ends. The CDR3 nucleotides read TGTGCCAGCAGTTACGGGAGGAGCAATGAGCAGTTCTTC. Translation gives CASSYGRSNEQFF.

The V and J genes are TRBV29-1 and TRBJ2-3, with 10 nucleotides matching TRBD1. CDR3 length equals 13 residues. V shed 7 bases and J 1 base; nucleotides not matched to a gene: 2. Germline loops: CDR1 SQVTM, CDR2 ANQGSEA. CDR3 loop: CSAGTGGTDTQYF. CDR3 DNA: TGCAGCGCAGGGACAGGGGGCACAGATACGCAGTATTTT.

The chain links TRBV29-1 to TRBJ2-1; 9 nucleotides align to TRBD2. The CDR3 runs 14 residues. V trimming: 2 bases; J trimming: 7 bases; junction bases outside the gene matches: 6. Per the germline V gene, CDR1 is SQVTM and CDR2 is ANQGSEA. As DNA, the CDR3 is TGCAGCGTTGAAATGGCTACTAGCGGGAATGAGCAGTTCTTC. It translates to CSVEMATSGNEQFF.

The V gene is TRBV11-3, the J gene TRBJ1-1; TRBD1 might be the D (5 bases). The CDR3 has 12 residues. V lost 1 base, J lost 8 bases, and 8 bases lay in between. Germline V lookup: CDR1 SGHNT, CDR2 YENEEA. The CDR3 nucleotides are TGTGCCAGCAGCTTAGGACAGTCGGAAGCTTTCTTT. Translated: CASSLGQSEAFF.

Notes on this clone: The same CDR3 is also encoded by other DNA sequences in this sample. This chain joins TRBV6-5 and TRBJ1-2, with 10 bases lining up with TRBD1. The CDR3 consists of 16 residues. Germline V gene data show CDR1 as MNHEY and CDR2 as SVGAGI. J gave up 4 bases and V 0 bases, and 5 bases lay outside the gene matches. The CDR3 sequence: CASSYSRTGGGYGYTF. CDR3 nucleotides: TGTGCCAGCAGTTACTCCCGGACAGGGGGAGGCTATGGCTACACCTTC.

The chain is built from TRBV28 and TRBJ2-7; the D gene is possibly TRBD2 (6 bases). From germline, CDR1 is MDHEN and CDR2 SYDVKM. Trimming pared 6 bases from V and 4 bases from J, leaving 16 bases between. The CDR3 totals 14 residues. CDR3 protein: CASSPWGEPYEQYF. CDR3 bases: TGTGCCAGCAGCCCGTGGGGGGAGCCATACGAGCAGTACTTC.

The chain carries TRBV30 and TRBJ1-3; no clear D gene. Germline CDR1 GTSNPN, CDR2 SVGIG (reference sequence). The CDR3 covers 13 residues. The V and J ends lost 0 bases and 4 bases respectively, with 7 bases between them. The CDR3 nucleotides read TGTGCCTGGAGTGTAACACTAGGAAACACCATATATTTT. This translates into CAWSVTLGNTIYF.

This clone was observed once. The chain employs TRBV23-1 and TRBJ1-4; 7 nucleotides agree with TRBD1. TRBV23-1 is an ORF; its function is uncertain. The CDR3 totals 22 residues. J was trimmed by 0 bases and V by 0 bases; bases with no gene match: 19. The CDR3 nucleotides read TGCGCCAGCAGTCAATCCGGGACAGAGGATGAGATTCGAAGAGCAACTAATGAAAAACTGTTTTTT. It specifies CASSQSGTEDEIRRATNEKLFF.

This clone has only a few counts. V usage is TRBV5-1 and J usage is TRBJ2-6, with a tentative D call TRBD2 (5 bases). The germline CDR1 and CDR2 sequences are SGHRS and YFSETQ. The CDR3 covers 15 residues. V was clipped by 3 bases and J by 4 bases, with 11 bases between them. CDR3 in amino acids: CASSSDLAGANVLTF. CDR3 DNA: TGCGCCAGCAGCTCGGACTTAGCAGGGGCCAACGTCCTGACTTTC.

This sequence joins TRBV25-1 and TRBJ2-2, with D possibly being TRBD1 (6 bases). Germline CDR1 and CDR2: MGHDK and SYGVNS. The CDR3 totals 16 residues. Trimming took off 3 bases at V and 4 bases at J, with 15 bases between the two ends. The CDR3 protein is CASSESAQGSTGELFF. CDR3 nucleotide sequence: TGTGCCAGCAGTGAGTCGGCCCAGGGGAGCACCGGGGAGCTGTTTTTT.

V and J are TRBV5-5 and TRBJ2-7, with TRBD1 matching over 7 bases. There are 14 residues in the CDR3. Germline trimming cut 5 bases from V and 3 bases from J; bases unmatched to any gene: 8. Per the germline V gene, CDR1 is SGHKS and CDR2 is YYEKEE (reference sequence). The CDR3 spells CASSFSRQGYEQYF. The CDR3 nucleotides read TGTGCCAGCAGTTTTTCCCGACAGGGCTACGAGCAGTACTTC.

V usage is TRBV2 and J usage is TRBJ2-7; TRBD1 matches 7 bases. The CDR3 is 14 amino acids. The germline CDR1 and CDR2 sequences are SNHLY and FYNNEI. V gave up 4 bases and J gave up 6 bases; unmatched junction bases: 9. The CDR3 DNA follows: TGTGCCAGCAGTGTCGACAGGGCGGTATCCGAGCAGTACTTC. This sequence encodes CASSVDRAVSEQYF.

The rearrangement uses TRBV10-2 and TRBJ1-6; D uncertain. The CDR3 runs 13 residues. Per the germline V gene, CDR1 is WSHSY and CDR2 is SAAADI. Trimming stripped 5 bases from V and 5 bases from J, with 7 bases between. In DNA, the CDR3 is TGCGCCAGCAGTAGTACGGATAATTCACCCCTCCACTTT. It encodes CASSSTDNSPLHF.

This chain connects TRBV14 to TRBJ2-7; D not resolved. There are 14 residues in the CDR3. Germline CDR1 SGHDN, CDR2 FVKESK. V was cut by 2 bases and J by 1 base, with 9 bases left in between. The CDR3 region has the DNA TGTGCCAGCAGCCAACCTTGGGCATCCTACGAGCAGTACTTC. It is translated as CASSQPWASYEQYF.